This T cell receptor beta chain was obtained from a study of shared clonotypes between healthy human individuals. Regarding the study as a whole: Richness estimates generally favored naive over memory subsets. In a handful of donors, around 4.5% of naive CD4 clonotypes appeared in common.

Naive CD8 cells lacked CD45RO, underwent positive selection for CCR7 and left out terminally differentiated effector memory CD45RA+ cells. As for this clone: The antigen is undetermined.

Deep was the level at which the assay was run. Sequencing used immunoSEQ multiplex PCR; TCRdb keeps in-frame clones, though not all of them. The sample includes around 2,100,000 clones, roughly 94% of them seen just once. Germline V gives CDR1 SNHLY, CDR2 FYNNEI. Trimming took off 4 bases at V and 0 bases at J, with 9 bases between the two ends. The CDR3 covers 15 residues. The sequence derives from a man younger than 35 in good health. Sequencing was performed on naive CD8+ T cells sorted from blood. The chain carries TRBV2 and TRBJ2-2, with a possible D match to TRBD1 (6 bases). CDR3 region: CASSVGTTNTGELFF. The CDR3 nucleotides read TGTGCCAGCAGTGTTGGGACAACGAACACCGGGGAGCTGTTTTTT.